This T cell receptor (beta chain) derives from a study of regulatory T cells in long-lasting Graves disease. About the research overall: Graves' patients with a new diagnosis had received antithyroid drugs under 3 months.

Germline trimming cut 6 bases from V and 1 base from J; bases unmatched to any gene: 6. Germline CDR1 is SNHLY and CDR2 is FYNNEI. This CDR3 is 15 amino acids long. The TCR beta library used iRepertoire HTBI primers with Arm-PCR amplification of CDR3. TCRdb re-derived calls from the multiplex PCR reads in MiXCR, one entry per CDR3 protein. The table shows about 560,000 distinct CDR3 sequences, with about 16% occurring only once. General study results and limits: Favored usage of TRBV28, TRBJ1-2 and TRBJ2-5 was recorded in persistent disease. It was possible that the small sample size reduced accuracy.

Time point noted: newly diagnosed GD, antithyroid drugs for less than 3 months. There was RNA extracted from PBMCs, and the TCR library was made from it. In this sample, this clonotype turned up many times. The antigen is undetermined. This sample also belongs to another study, concerning T cells in Graves' hyperthyroidism and ophthalmopathy. Per that study: Most thyroid-expanded clonotypes above 0.001 were also found in blood.

The chain couples TRBV2 to TRBJ2-7, with 10 bases matching TRBD1. This sample comprised peripheral blood mononuclear cells (PBMCs), obtained at new diagnosis, from a patient treated with antithyroid drugs. The sequence was obtained from a man aged 18 to 30 with Graves disease. The CDR3 DNA reads TGTGCCAGCAGGGGGACAGGGGCCCCTTCCTACGAGCAGTACTTC. It codes for CASRGTGAPSYEQYF.